The clone carrying this TCR beta chain has a count of ten or more. CDR3 regions of TCR beta were amplified from RNA transcripts. An initial RT-PCR round employing HTBI primers preceded a second-round multiplex PCR. One entry per CDR3 protein, called by TCRdb with MiXCR from the multiplex PCR reads. This sample carries about 620,000 distinct CDR3 sequences, 22% of them seen once, and the ten largest clones take more than 5.5%. This sample is part of a study of Graves' ophthalmopathy and Graves' hyperthyroidism. The wider study: The study drew peripheral blood at initial diagnosis, before any treatment.

Cases classed as stable hyperthyroidism had no ophthalmopathy within 18 months of follow-up. Patients with other autoimmune diseases, uncontrolled infections, pregnancy or lactation were excluded. Clinicians made diagnoses from clinical symptoms, serum thyroxine, TRAb, thyroid ultrasound and orbital computed tomography. Per germline, CDR1 KGHSH and CDR2 LQKENI. There are 13 residues in the CDR3. V gave up 2 bases and J gave up 2 bases, with 6 bases separating them. Input material: peripheral blood. This rearrangement joins TRBV18 to TRBJ1-2; D remains ambiguous. This TCR was sampled from a woman aged 18-29 years with stable Graves' hyperthyroidism. Some clones in this sample may be carry-over from other donors' samples. The chain's CDR3 is CASSPAINYGYTF. For the CDR3, the DNA is TGTGCCAGCTCACCAGCGATCAACTATGGCTACACCTTC.